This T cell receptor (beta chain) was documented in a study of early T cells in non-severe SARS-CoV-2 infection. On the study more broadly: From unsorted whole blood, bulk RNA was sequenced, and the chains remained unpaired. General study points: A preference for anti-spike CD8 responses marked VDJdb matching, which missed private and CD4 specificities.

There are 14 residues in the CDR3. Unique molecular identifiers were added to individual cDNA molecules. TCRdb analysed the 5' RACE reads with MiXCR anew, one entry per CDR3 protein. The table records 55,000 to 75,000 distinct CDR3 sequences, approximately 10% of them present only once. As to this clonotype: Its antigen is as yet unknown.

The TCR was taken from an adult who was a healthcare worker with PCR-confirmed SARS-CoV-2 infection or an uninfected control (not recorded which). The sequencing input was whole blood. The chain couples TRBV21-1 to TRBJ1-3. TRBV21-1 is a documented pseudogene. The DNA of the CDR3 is TGTGCCAGCAGCAAGTTCTTTGGCGGAAACACCATATATTTT. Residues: CASSKFFGGNTIYF.